This T cell receptor (beta chain) was captured by sequencing in a study of T-cell memory formation after mild COVID-19. TCRdb redid the calling of the 5' RACE reads with MiXCR, one entry per CDR3 protein. The sample lists 400,000 to 500,000 distinct CDR3 sequences, about a sixth occurring once. This CDR3 comprises 14 residues. In germline, CDR1 is MNHEY, CDR2 SVGAGI. V shed 2 bases and J shed 4 bases, with 8 bases lying between them. The chain has TRBV6-5 and TRBJ2-2; D is undetermined. This TCR came from a man between 18 and 35 years old who had mild COVID-19 (a few samples of this study predate the infection). Cell type and time point are not known. Sequenced: PBMCs or a T cell subset sorted from them (not recorded which). CDR3 sequence: CASSYVFPTGELFF. In DNA form, the CDR3 reads TGTGCCAGCAGTTACGTTTTCCCCACCGGGGAGCTGTTTTTT.